The clone carrying this T cell receptor (beta chain) appeared a few times. Its antigen remains unidentified. This entry comes from a study of T cell repertoires in cytomegalovirus infection. Study overall: Well-studied HLA-B-restricted epitopes and recently identified HLA-C-restricted epitopes of CMV were both used in the study. Public TCR beta signatures marked donors with CMV infection and the matching HLA.

TCRdb recomputed calls from the reads with MiXCR, one row per CDR3 protein. There are about a million distinct CDR3 sequences in the sample; 30% to 40% occur only once, and 10% to 15% lies in the top ten. Trimming cost V 3 bases and J 1 base, with 12 bases left between them. The CDR3 covers 15 residues. The germline CDR1 and CDR2 sequences are MNHEY and SMNVEV (reference sequence). Study-level points and caveats: HLA-C-restricted CMV-specific TCR beta clonotypes were dominant in the ex vivo response. Carriers of CMV and the relevant HLA type were discriminated by public TCR beta frequency.

The J gene is TRBJ2-5, the V gene TRBV27; no clear D. This clonotype was obtained from a human donor in good health (CMV status not recorded). Some clones in this sample may be carry-over from other donors' samples. Sequences were derived from cultured CD8+ T cells from PBMCs, sampled from culture after CMV antigen stimulation. The DNA of the CDR3 is TGTGCCAGCAGTTTTTCCCCCTGGTCCCAAGAGACCCAGTACTTC. Residues: CASSFSPWSQETQYF.